The 8 T cell receptor beta chains presented below share a single source sample, sequenced in a study of early T cells in non-severe SARS-CoV-2 infection (dated by TCRdb to the early 2020s). The method was 5' RACE. For sequencing, a NextSeq 500 was employed. TCRdb passed the public sequencing reads through fastp at Q25 and MiXCR, retaining productive beta sequences. Records with the same CDR3 protein are collapsed into one entry carrying the most frequent genes and DNA. The sample yields 37,000 or so distinct CDR3 sequences; roughly 5.7% were counted once. The top ten hold roughly 6% of the sample. The sequenced sample was whole blood. Receptors originate from an adult who was a healthcare worker with PCR-confirmed SARS-CoV-2 infection or an uninfected control (not recorded which).

This clonotype showed up many times. The chain joins TRBV5-5 to TRBJ2-5, with D perhaps being TRBD1 or TRBD2 (5 bases each). This CDR3 comprises 16 residues. The V gene's germline CDR1 is SGHKS and CDR2 YYEKEE (reference sequence). V gave up 2 bases and J gave up 1 base, with 15 bases separating them. The CDR3 here is CASSFGAPAPQETQYF. In DNA, the CDR3 is TGTGCCAGCAGCTTCGGGGCGCCGGCCCCCCAAGAGACCCAGTACTTC.

This clonotype was counted many times. The rearrangement links TRBV2 to TRBJ1-5, with TRBD1 matching over 7 bases. CDR3 length equals 17 residues. Germline CDR1 reads SNHLY; CDR2 reads FYNNEI. V shed 6 bases and J 2 bases; nucleotides not matched to a gene: 13. The CDR3 loop is CASSSTAGQAGNQPQHF. CDR3 DNA sequence: TGTGCCAGCAGCAGTACTGCCGGACAGGCGGGCAATCAGCCCCAGCATTTT.

The chain is built from TRBV4-3 and TRBJ2-1; TRBD2 matches at 7 bases. Losses at the gene ends were 2 bases for V and 4 bases for J; bases not matched to a gene: 2. Germline V gene sequence: CDR1 LGHNA, CDR2 YSLEER. CDR3 length: 14 residues. CDR3 region: CASSQRGGYNEQFF. DNA for the CDR3: TGCGCCAGCAGCCAAAGGGGAGGGTACAATGAGCAGTTCTTC.

This clonotype was recorded at least ten times. This chain connects TRBV7-9 to TRBJ2-5, with a tentative D call TRBD2 (6 bases). Germline lookup yields CDR1 SEHNR and CDR2 FQNEAQ (reference sequence). V shed 2 bases and J shed 3 bases, with 7 bases lying between them. CDR3 length: 13 residues. CDR3 residues: CASSLWGEETQYF. The CDR3 DNA is TGTGCCAGCAGCTTATGGGGGGAAGAGACCCAGTACTTC.

This clonotype was observed at least ten times. The CDR3 is CSAQGTSGTSNEQFF. In DNA, the CDR3 is TGCAGTGCTCAGGGGACTAGCGGGACCTCGAATGAGCAGTTCTTC. The J gene is TRBJ2-1, the V gene TRBV20-1; 13 bases fit TRBD2. With 5 bases clipped from V and 7 bases from J, the junction kept 8 bases outside the gene matches. The CDR3 is made up of 15 amino acids. The germline gives CDR1 DFQATT, CDR2 SNEGSKA (reference sequence).

V is TRBV7-2 and J is TRBJ2-1, with 11 bases that match TRBD2. J lost 7 bases, V lost 1 base, and 6 bases had no gene match. CDR3 length equals 16 residues. Germline V gene sequence: CDR1 SGHTA, CDR2 FQGNSA. CDR3 bases: TGTGCCAGCAGCTTAGTTTTCGGGACTAGCGGTAATGAGCAGTTCTTC. This codes for CASSLVFGTSGNEQFF.

This clonotype was seen a few times. The chain joins TRBV19 to TRBJ2-3; D is unresolved. With 4 bases removed from V and 0 bases from J, the gap between germline ends came to 11 bases. The CDR3 has 15 residues. Germline V gene data show CDR1 as LNHDA and CDR2 as SQIVND (reference sequence). The CDR3 DNA follows: TGTGCCAGTAGTAAGTGGGAACCTAGCACAGATACGCAGTATTTT. This encodes CASSKWEPSTDTQYF.

This clonotype has at least ten counts. The chain is built from TRBV11-2 and TRBJ2-7; 7 bases are a match to TRBD1. CDR1 and CDR2 (germline): SGHAT, FQNNGV. J gave up 4 bases and V 5 bases, and 5 bases lay outside the gene matches. The CDR3 extends over 13 amino acids. The CDR3 DNA reads TGTGCCAGCAGCCAGGGGGTAGCTTACGAGCAGTACTTC. It codes for CASSQGVAYEQYF.